The T cell receptor (beta chain) under discussion was sequenced for a study of T cell responses to AZD1222 COVID-19 vaccine. TCRdb's table, derived via immunoSEQ multiplex PCR, lists solely in-frame clones and lacks some. The sample shows around 84,000 clones, roughly 88% of them seen only once. Overall study findings and caveats: White British people made up most donors, females outnumbered males, and clonal diversity was possibly underestimated. Spike-specific TCR depth and breadth grew after two AZD1222 doses.

Concerning this clone itself: Its antigen is unidentified.

Germline V gives CDR1 SGHTA, CDR2 FQGNSA. This CDR3 contains 13 residues. J gave up 6 bases and V 2 bases, and 0 bases lay outside the gene matches. The receptor comes from an adult in good health. The sequencing here drew on peripheral blood, taken on day 0 of MenACWY control vaccination. V is TRBV7-2 and J is TRBJ2-2; 7 bases map to TRBD2. The CDR3 loop is CASSLLAAGELFF. The CDR3 DNA reads TGTGCCAGCAGCTTACTAGCGGCCGGGGAGCTGTTTTTT. Full variable domain (missing parts from reference TRBV7-2 and TRBJ2-2): GAGVSQSPSNKVTEKGKDVELRCDPISGHTALYWYRQSLGQGLEFLIYFQGNSAPDKSGLPSDRFSAERTGGSVSTLTIQRTQQEDSAVYLCASSLLAAGELFFGEGSRLTVL.